This TCR beta chain was recorded in a study of T cells in Graves' hyperthyroidism and ophthalmopathy. There were TCR beta CDR3 regions amplified from RNA transcripts. Researchers ran a first-round RT-PCR on the TCR CDR3 using the HTBI primer set. TCRdb independently ran MiXCR on the multiplex PCR reads; one entry per CDR3 protein. Of over 450,000 distinct CDR3 sequences listed, approximately 15% were seen once; the top ten hold about 17%. The germline V gene encodes CDR1 MNHEY and CDR2 SMNVEV (reference sequence). Trimming left V 4 bases short and J 5 bases short, with 9 bases between. There are 14 residues in the CDR3. This clonotype was seen at least ten times. Its target is not known. General observations from the study: A model built on 13 V-J features separated ophthalmopathy from stable hyperthyroidism.

Sequencing used blood. This receptor was identified in a woman aged 18-35 years with Graves' hyperthyroidism. The chain joins TRBV27 to TRBJ1-6; D gene unclear. The CDR3 spells CASSSPTHNSPLHF. The CDR3 DNA sequence: TGTGCCAGCAGTTCTCCGACACATAATTCACCCCTCCACTTT.